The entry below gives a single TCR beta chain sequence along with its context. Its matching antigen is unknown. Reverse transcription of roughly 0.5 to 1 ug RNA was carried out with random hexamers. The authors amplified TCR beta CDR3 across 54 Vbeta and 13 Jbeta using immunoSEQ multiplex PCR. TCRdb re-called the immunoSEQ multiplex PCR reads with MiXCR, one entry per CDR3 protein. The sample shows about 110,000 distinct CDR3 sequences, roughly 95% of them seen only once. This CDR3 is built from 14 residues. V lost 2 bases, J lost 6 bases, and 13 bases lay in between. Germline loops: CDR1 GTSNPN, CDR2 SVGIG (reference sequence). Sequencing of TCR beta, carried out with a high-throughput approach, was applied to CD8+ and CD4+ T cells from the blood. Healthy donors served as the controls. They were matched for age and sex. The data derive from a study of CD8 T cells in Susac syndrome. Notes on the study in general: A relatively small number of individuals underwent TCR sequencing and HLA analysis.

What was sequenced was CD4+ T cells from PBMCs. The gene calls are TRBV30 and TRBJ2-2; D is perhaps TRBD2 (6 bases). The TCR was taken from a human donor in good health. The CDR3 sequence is CAWSTRRVAGELFF. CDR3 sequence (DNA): TGTGCCTGGAGTACTCGGAGGGTCGCCGGGGAGCTGTTTTTT.